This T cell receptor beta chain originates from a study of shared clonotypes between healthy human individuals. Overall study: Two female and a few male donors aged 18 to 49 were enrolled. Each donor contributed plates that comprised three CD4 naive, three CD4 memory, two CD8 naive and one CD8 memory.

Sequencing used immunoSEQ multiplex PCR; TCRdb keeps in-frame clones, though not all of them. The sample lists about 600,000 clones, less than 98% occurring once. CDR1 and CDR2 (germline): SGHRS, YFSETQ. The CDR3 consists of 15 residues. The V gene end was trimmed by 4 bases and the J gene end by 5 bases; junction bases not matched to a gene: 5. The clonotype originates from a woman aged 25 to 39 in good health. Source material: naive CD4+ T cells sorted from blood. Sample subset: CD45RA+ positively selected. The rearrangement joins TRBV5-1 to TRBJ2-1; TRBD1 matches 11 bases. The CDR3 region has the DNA TGCGCCAGCAGCCCCGGACAGGGGGCGAACAATGAGCAGTTCTTC. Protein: CASSPGQGANNEQFF.